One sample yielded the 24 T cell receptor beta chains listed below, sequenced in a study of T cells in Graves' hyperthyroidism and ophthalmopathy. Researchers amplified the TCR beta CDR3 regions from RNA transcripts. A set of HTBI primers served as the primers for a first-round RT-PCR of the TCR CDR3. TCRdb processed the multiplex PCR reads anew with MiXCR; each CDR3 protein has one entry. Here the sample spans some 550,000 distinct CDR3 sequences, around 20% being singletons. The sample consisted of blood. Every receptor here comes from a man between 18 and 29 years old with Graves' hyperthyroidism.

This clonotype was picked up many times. The CDR3 reads CASSQDRPTEAFF. As DNA, the CDR3 is TGTGCCAGCAGTCAAGACAGACCCACTGAAGCTTTCTTT. The chain is built from TRBV2 and TRBJ1-1, with D tentatively TRBD1 (5 bases). The length of the CDR3 is 13 residues. Germline values: CDR1 SNHLY, CDR2 FYNNEI. The germline V and J ends were trimmed by 5 bases and 4 bases, with 11 bases remaining between them.

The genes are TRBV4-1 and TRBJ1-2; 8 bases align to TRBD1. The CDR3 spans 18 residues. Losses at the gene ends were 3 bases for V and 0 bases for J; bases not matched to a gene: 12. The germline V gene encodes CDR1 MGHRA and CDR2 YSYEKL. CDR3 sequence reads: CASSQETGAGETNYGYTF. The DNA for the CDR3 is TGCGCCAGCAGCCAGGAGACAGGGGCGGGTGAAACTAACTATGGCTACACCTTC.

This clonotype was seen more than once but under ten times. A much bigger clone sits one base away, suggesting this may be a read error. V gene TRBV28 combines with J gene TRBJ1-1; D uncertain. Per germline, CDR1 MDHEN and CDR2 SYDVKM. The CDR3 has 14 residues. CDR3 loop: CASSSHTENTEACF. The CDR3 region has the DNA TGTGCCAGCAGTTCACATACAGAGAACACTGAAGCTTGCTTT.

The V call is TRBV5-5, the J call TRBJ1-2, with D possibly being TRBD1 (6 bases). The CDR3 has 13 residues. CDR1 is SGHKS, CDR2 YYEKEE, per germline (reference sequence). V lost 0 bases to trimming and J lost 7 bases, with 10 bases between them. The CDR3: CASSLDRAAGYTF. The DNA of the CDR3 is TGTGCCAGCAGCTTGGACAGGGCGGCTGGCTACACCTTC.

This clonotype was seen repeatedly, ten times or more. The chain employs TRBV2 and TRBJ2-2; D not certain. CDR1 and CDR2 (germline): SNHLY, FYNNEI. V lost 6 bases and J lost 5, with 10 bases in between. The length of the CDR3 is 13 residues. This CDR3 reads CASRATGTGELFF. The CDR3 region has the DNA TGTGCCAGCAGGGCGACTGGAACCGGGGAGCTGTTTTTT.

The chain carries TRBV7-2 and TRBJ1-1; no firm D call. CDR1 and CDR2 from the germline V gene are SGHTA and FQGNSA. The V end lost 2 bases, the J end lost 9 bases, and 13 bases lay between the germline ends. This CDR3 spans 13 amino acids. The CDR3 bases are TGTGCCAGCAGCTTACCGGGGATGTTCAAAGCTTTCTTT. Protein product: CASSLPGMFKAFF.

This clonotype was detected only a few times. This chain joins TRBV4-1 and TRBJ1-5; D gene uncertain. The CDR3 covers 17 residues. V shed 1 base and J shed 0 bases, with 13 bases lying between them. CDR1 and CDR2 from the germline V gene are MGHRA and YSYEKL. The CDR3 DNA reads TGCGCCAGCAGCCAAGGGCGGATCTTATATAGCAATCAGCCCCAGCATTTT. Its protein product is CASSQGRILYSNQPQHF.

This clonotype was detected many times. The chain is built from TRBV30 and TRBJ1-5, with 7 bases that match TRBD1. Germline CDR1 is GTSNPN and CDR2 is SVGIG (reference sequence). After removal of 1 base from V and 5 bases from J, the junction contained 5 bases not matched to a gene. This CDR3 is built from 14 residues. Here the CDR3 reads CAWSEGQVDQPQHF. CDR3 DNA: TGTGCCTGGAGTGAAGGACAGGTAGATCAGCCCCAGCATTTT.

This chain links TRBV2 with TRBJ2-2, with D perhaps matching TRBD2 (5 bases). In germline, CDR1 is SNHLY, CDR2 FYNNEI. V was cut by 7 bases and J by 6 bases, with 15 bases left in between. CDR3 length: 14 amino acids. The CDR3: CASINGRPPGELFF. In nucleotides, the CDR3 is TGTGCCAGCATCAATGGGAGACCCCCCGGGGAGCTGTTTTTT.

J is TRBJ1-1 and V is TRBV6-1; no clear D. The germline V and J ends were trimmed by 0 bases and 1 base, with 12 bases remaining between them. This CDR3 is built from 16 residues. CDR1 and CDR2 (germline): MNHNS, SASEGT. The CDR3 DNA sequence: TGTGCCAGCAGTGAAGCAGGGTTTCCTTCGAACACTGAAGCTTTCTTT. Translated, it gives CASSEAGFPSNTEAFF.

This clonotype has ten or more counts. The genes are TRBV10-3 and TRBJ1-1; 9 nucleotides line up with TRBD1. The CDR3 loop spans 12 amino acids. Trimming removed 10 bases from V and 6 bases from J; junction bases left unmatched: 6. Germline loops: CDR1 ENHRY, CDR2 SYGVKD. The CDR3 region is CATGDRESEAFF. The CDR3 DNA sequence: TGTGCCACCGGGGACAGGGAATCTGAAGCTTTCTTT.

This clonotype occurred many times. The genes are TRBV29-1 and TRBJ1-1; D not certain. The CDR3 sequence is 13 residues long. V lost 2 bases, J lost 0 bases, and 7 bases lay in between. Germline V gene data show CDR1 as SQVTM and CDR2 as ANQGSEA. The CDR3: CSVERAMNTEAFF. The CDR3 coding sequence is TGCAGCGTTGAAAGGGCCATGAACACTGAAGCTTTCTTT.

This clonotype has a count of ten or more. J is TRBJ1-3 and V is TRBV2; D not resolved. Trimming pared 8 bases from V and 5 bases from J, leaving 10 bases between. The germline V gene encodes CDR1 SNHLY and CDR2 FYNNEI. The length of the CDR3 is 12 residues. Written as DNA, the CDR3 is TGTGCCAGCGAACGGTCCAGAAACACCATATATTTT. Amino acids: CASERSRNTIYF. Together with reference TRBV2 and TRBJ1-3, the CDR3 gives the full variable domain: EPEVTQTPSHQVTQMGQEVILRCVPISNHLYFYWYRQILGQKVEFLVSFYNNEISEKSEIFDDQFSVERPDGSNFTLKIRSTKLEDSAMYFCASERSRNTIYFGEGSWLTVV.

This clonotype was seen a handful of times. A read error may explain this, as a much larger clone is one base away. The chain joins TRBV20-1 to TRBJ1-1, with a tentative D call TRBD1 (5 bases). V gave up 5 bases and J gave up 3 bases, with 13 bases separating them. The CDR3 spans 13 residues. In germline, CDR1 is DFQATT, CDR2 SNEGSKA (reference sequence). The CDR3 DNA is TGCAGTGCTCCTGGGGGGATTGACACTGAAGCTTTCTTT. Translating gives CSAPGGIDTEAFF.

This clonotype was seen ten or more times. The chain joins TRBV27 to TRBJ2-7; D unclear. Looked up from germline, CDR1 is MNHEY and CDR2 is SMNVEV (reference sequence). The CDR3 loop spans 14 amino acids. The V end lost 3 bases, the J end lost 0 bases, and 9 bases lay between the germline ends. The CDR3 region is CASSFKGHSYEQYF. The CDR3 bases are TGTGCCAGCAGTTTTAAGGGCCACTCCTACGAGCAGTACTTC.

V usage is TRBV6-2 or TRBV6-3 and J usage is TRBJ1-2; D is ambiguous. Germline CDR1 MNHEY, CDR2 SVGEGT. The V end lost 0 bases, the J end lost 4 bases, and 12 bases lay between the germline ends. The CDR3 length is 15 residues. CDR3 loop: CASSYSGIDGYGYTF. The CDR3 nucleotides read TGTGCCAGCAGTTACTCTGGAATTGATGGCTATGGCTACACCTTC.

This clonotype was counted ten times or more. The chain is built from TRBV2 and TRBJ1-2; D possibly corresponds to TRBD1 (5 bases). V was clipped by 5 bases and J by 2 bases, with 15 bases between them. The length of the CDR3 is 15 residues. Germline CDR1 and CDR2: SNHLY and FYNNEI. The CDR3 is CASSRPVGENYGYTF. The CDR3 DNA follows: TGTGCCAGCAGTAGGCCGGTGGGGGAGAACTATGGCTACACCTTC.

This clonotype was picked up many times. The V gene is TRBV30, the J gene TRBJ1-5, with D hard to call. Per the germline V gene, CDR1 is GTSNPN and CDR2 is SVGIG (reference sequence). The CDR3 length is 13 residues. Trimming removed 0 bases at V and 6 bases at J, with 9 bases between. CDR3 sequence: CAWSVVGGQPQHF. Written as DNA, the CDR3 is TGTGCCTGGAGTGTAGTGGGAGGTCAGCCCCAGCATTTT.

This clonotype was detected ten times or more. The CDR3 region has the DNA TGTGCCAGCACCTTCACAGGGGGCTTTGAGCCCCAGCATTTT. This translates into CASTFTGGFEPQHF. The chain combines TRBV28 with TRBJ1-5; 9 nucleotides align to TRBD1. Trimming took 7 bases from V and 8 from J; bases not matched to a gene: 9. The CDR3 runs to 14 residues. The germline gives CDR1 MDHEN, CDR2 SYDVKM.

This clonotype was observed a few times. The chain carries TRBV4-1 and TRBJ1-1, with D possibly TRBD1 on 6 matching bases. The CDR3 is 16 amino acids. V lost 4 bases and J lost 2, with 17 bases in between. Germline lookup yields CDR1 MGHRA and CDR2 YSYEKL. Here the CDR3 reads CASSRFGGQSNTEAFF. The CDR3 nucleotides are TGCGCCAGCAGCCGGTTCGGGGGGCAATCTAACACTGAAGCTTTCTTT.

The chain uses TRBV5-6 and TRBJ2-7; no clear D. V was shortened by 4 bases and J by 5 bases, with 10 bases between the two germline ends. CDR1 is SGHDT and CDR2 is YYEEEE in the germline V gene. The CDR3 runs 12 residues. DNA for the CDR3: TGTGCCAGCAGCCTTGCCTGGGACGAGCAGTACTTC. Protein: CASSLAWDEQYF.

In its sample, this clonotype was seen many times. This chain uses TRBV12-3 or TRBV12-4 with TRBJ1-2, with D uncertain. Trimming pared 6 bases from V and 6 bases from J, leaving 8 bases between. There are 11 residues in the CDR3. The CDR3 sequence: CASRVRDGYTF. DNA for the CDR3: TGTGCCAGCAGGGTCCGGGATGGCTACACCTTC.

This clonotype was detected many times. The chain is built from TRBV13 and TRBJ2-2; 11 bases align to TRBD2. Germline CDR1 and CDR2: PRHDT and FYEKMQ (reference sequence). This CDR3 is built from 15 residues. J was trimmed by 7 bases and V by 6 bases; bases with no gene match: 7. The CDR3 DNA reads TGTGCCAGCAGGCCTCAGGGACTAGCGGTCGGGGAGCTGTTTTTT. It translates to CASRPQGLAVGELFF.

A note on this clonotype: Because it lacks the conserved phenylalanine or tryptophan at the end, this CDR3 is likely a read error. CDR3 protein: CASSLGWGNSYEQYL. CDR3 nucleotides: TGCGCCAGCAGCTTGGGGTGGGGTAACTCCTACGAGCAGTACTTG. The rearrangement uses TRBV5-1 and TRBJ2-7; D remains unclear. In germline, CDR1 is SGHRS, CDR2 YFSETQ. The germline V and J ends were trimmed by 0 bases and 0 bases, with 10 bases remaining between them. The CDR3 sequence is 15 residues long.